This T cell receptor beta chain appears in the sequencing data of a study of blood T cell repertoires in COVID-19. Study-level background: Donors in the United States, Italy and Spain gave samples during acute or convalescent COVID-19. From T cells, B-cell-depleted T cells, or PBMCs came the material, which was cDNA or gDNA.

CDR3 length: 15 amino acids. The germline gives CDR1 LNHNV, CDR2 YYDKDF (reference sequence). Trimming stripped 0 bases from V and 2 bases from J, with 10 bases between. Authors' data handling: Amplification from reference gene primers served as the basis for estimated nucleated cell counts. The data were produced by immunoSEQ multiplex PCR, yet TCRdb's version contains in-frame clones alone and is incomplete. V and J calls and clone size are those listed in that table; D and trimming were worked out from the DNA. The table lists more than 400,000 clones, approximately 83% of them singletons. This receptor was taken from a human donor in a cohort sampled during active COVID-19. V is TRBV15 and J is TRBJ1-2, with D possibly being TRBD1 (5 bases). Sequenced material: peripheral blood. The CDR3 coding sequence is TGTGCCACCAGCAGAGATAGGCAGGGCAACTATGGCTACACCTTC. Translated: CATSRDRQGNYGYTF.